Following are 20 T cell receptor beta chains from one sample sequenced in a study of blood T cell repertoires in COVID-19. Profiling relied on immunoSEQ multiplex PCR, and the TCRdb table lists in-frame clones only, not all of them. The sample lists roughly 98,000 clones; almost 95% were seen once. Sequencing was performed on peripheral blood. These receptors were collected from a woman aged 55-70 years with active COVID-19.

This chain joins TRBV11-2 and TRBJ2-1; 16 bases fit TRBD2. The CDR3 covers 18 residues. Germline values: CDR1 SGHAT, CDR2 FQNNGV. V was pared by 2 bases and J by 6 bases, with 7 bases of the junction left unmatched. CDR3 loop: CASSLNAGTSGRGNEQFF. The CDR3 nucleotides are TGTGCCAGCAGCTTAAACGCCGGGACTAGCGGGAGGGGCAATGAGCAGTTCTTC. The variable domain in full, with the rest retrieved from reference TRBV11-2 and TRBJ2-1, is EAGVAQSPRYKIIEKRQSVAFWCNPISGHATLYWYQQILGQGPKLLIQFQNNGVVDDSQLPKDRFSAERLKGVDSTLKIQPAKLEDSAVYLCASSLNAGTSGRGNEQFFGPGTRLTVL.

This sequence joins TRBV29-1 and TRBJ2-5; tentative D call: TRBD2 (5 bases). This CDR3 is 12 amino acids long. Germline values: CDR1 SQVTM, CDR2 ANQGSEA. V was pared by 4 bases and J by 4 bases, with 10 bases between. CDR3 protein: CSVVAGVETQYF. The CDR3 DNA reads as TGCAGCGTTGTTGCGGGCGTAGAGACCCAGTACTTC.

This clone was counted once. This chain uses TRBV5-4 with TRBJ2-7; D might be TRBD2 (5 bases). V gave up 1 base and J gave up 6 bases, with 11 bases separating them. The CDR3 totals 13 residues. Germline V lookup: CDR1 SGHNT, CDR2 YYREEE (reference sequence). In DNA form, the CDR3 reads TGTGCCAGCAGCTTGACAAACGGAGGCGAGCAGTACTTC. Encoded protein: CASSLTNGGEQYF.

The chain is built from TRBV24-1 and TRBJ1-5; no clear D gene. The CDR3 covers 15 residues. Looked up from germline, CDR1 is KGHDR and CDR2 is SFDVKD. The V end was cut by 5 bases, the J end by 6 bases, with 16 bases between. CDR3 in amino acids: CATSGPGGGGQPQHF. Written as DNA, the CDR3 is TGTGCCACCAGTGGGCCCGGCGGAGGAGGTCAGCCCCAGCATTTT.

The V call is TRBV28, the J call TRBJ2-7; 11 nucleotides line up with TRBD1. Germline CDR1 is MDHEN and CDR2 is SYDVKM. V lost 5 bases and J lost 3; bases outside the gene matches: 3. CDR3 length equals 14 residues. CDR3 protein: CASSAGTGGYEQYF. The CDR3 DNA follows: TGTGCCAGCAGTGCCGGGACAGGGGGCTACGAGCAGTACTTC.

The chain couples TRBV7-9 to TRBJ2-5; TRBD2 matches 12 bases. The CDR3 length is 16 residues. CDR1 is SEHNR and CDR2 is FQNEAQ in the germline V gene (reference sequence). The trim removed 5 bases at V and 2 bases at J, leaving 6 bases unmatched. The DNA of the CDR3 is TGTGCCAGCAGCCTTGGACTAGCGGGATCGCAAGAGACCCAGTACTTC. The encoded protein is CASSLGLAGSQETQYF.

The genes are TRBV6-6 and TRBJ1-5, with 7 bases identical to TRBD1. The CDR3 is made up of 13 amino acids. V was pared by 5 bases and J by 6 bases, with 4 bases of the junction left unmatched. Germline lookup yields CDR1 MNHNY and CDR2 SVGAGI (reference sequence). The CDR3 loop is CASSPGGTQPQHF. The CDR3 DNA follows: TGTGCCAGCAGTCCAGGGGGTACTCAGCCCCAGCATTTT.

This clone was recorded once. V is TRBV25-1 and J is TRBJ1-1; tentative D call: TRBD1 (5 bases). CDR3 length: 13 residues. Per the germline V gene, CDR1 is MGHDK and CDR2 is SYGVNS. V was cut by 3 bases and J by 11 bases, with 16 bases left in between. The CDR3 DNA reads as TGTGCCAGCAGTGATTCCGGGGGGGTGGATGCTTTCTTT. Protein product: CASSDSGGVDAFF.

V usage is TRBV10-3 and J usage is TRBJ2-7; 7 positions agree with TRBD2. With 4 bases clipped from V and 2 bases from J, the junction kept 8 bases outside the gene matches. This CDR3 region has 15 residues. CDR1 ENHRY and CDR2 SYGVKD come from the germline V gene. The CDR3 DNA is TGTGCCATCAGTGTGTCACACGGACTAGCCTACGAGCAGTACTTC. It codes for CAISVSHGLAYEQYF.

CDR3 sequence: CASSPLGRSTDTQYF. CDR3 DNA: TGTGCCAGTAGCCCCCTAGGGAGGAGCACAGATACGCAGTATTTT. V usage is TRBV19 and J usage is TRBJ2-3, with a tentative D call TRBD2 (6 bases). V was clipped by 6 bases and J by 0 bases, with 13 bases between them. Germline CDR1 and CDR2: LNHDA and SQIVND (reference sequence). CDR3 length: 15 amino acids.

This chain uses TRBV28 with TRBJ1-6; 7 bases agree with TRBD1. Trimming at V came to 5 bases and at J to 11 bases, leaving 18 bases not matched to a gene. The germline gives CDR1 MDHEN, CDR2 SYDVKM. The CDR3 contains 17 residues. CDR3 bases: TGTGCCAGCAGTCTCCTCGACTTCCGGGACAGCAAAACACCCCTCCACTTT. Amino acid sequence: CASSLLDFRDSKTPLHF. The full variable domain, with the rest looked up from reference TRBV28 and TRBJ1-6, is DVKVTQSSRYLVKRTGEKVFLECVQDMDHENMFWYRQDPGLGLRLIYFSYDVKMKEKGDIPEGYSVSREKKERFSLILESASTNQTSMYLCASSLLDFRDSKTPLHFGNGTRLTVT.

The chain is built from TRBV19 and TRBJ1-1, with unresolved D. The germline V and J ends were trimmed by 5 bases and 1 base, with 26 bases remaining between them. This CDR3 has 19 amino acids. Germline-derived CDR1 and CDR2 are LNHDA and SQIVND (reference sequence). The CDR3 DNA reads as TGTGCCAGTAGTCCACTCCTGAGGCGGCGGGTACATGGGAACACTGAAGCTTTCTTT. Its protein product is CASSPLLRRRVHGNTEAFF. Full variable domain (missing parts from reference TRBV19 and TRBJ1-1): DGGITQSPKYLFRKEGQNVTLSCEQNLNHDAMYWYRQDPGQGLRLIYYSQIVNDFQKGDIAEGYSVSREKKESFPLTVTSAQKNPTAFYLCASSPLLRRRVHGNTEAFFGQGTRLTVV.

This chain links TRBV3-1 (or the pseudogene TRBV3-2) with TRBJ2-2; 9 positions match TRBD2. CDR3 length: 16 amino acids. After removal of 5 bases from V and 7 bases from J, the junction contained 11 bases not matched to a gene. The germline V gene encodes CDR1 LGHDT and CDR2 YNNKEL (reference sequence). DNA of the CDR3: TGTGCCAGCAGCGTCGGGACTAGCACGTCAGGCGGGGAGCTGTTTTTT. It is translated as CASSVGTSTSGGELFF.

The chain employs TRBV28 and TRBJ1-1; the D gene is possibly TRBD1 (6 bases). The CDR3 covers 14 residues. With 0 bases removed from V and 4 bases from J, the gap between germline ends came to 9 bases. Germline lookup yields CDR1 MDHEN and CDR2 SYDVKM. The CDR3 DNA sequence: TGTGCCAGCAGTTTATGGGGACAAAGCACTGAAGCTTTCTTT. It is translated as CASSLWGQSTEAFF.

The rearrangement joins TRBV4-2 to TRBJ1-3; D is unresolved. The V end lost 0 bases, the J end lost 7 bases, and 16 bases lay between the germline ends. Per the germline V gene, CDR1 is LGHNA and CDR2 is YNFKEQ. CDR3 length: 16 amino acids. The CDR3 spells CASSQDIGGVGNTIYF. CDR3 nucleotide sequence: TGTGCCAGCAGCCAAGATATTGGCGGGGTAGGGAACACCATATATTTT.

The chain recombines TRBV27 with TRBJ1-6; 7 positions agree with TRBD1. J was trimmed by 6 bases and V by 6 bases; bases with no gene match: 17. The CDR3 runs to 18 residues. Germline V gene data show CDR1 as MNHEY and CDR2 as SMNVEV (reference sequence). The CDR3 loop reads CASSKNRQGRGTNSPLHF. In nucleotides, the CDR3 is TGTGCCAGCAGCAAAAATAGACAGGGAAGGGGGACTAATTCACCCCTCCACTTT.

The chain employs TRBV30 and TRBJ1-5; D ambiguous. This CDR3 spans 14 amino acids. V was pared by 0 bases and J by 0 bases, with 6 bases between. Germline V gene data show CDR1 as GTSNPN and CDR2 as SVGIG (reference sequence). Written as DNA, the CDR3 is TGTGCCTGGAGTGTAAGCCTTAGCAATCAGCCCCAGCATTTT. The encoded protein is CAWSVSLSNQPQHF.

The chain couples TRBV28 to TRBJ2-1, with 9 bases fitting TRBD2. J gave up 4 bases and V 8 bases, and 9 bases lay outside the gene matches. The CDR3 contains 15 residues. Germline V gene sequence: CDR1 MDHEN, CDR2 SYDVKM. The CDR3 is CASGLSGGTYNEQFF. Here the CDR3 DNA reads TGTGCCAGCGGCCTTAGCGGGGGAACATACAATGAGCAGTTCTTC.

The chain uses TRBV5-6 and TRBJ2-1, with 8 bases that match TRBD1. Germline assignment: CDR1 SGHDT and CDR2 YYEEEE. V shed 4 bases, J shed 2 bases, and the junction held 5 bases outside the gene matches. This CDR3 is built from 15 residues. CDR3 loop: CASSNGQGTYNEQFF. The CDR3 nucleotides are TGTGCCAGCAGCAACGGACAGGGCACCTACAATGAGCAGTTCTTC. Together with reference TRBV5-6 and TRBJ2-1, the CDR3 gives the full variable domain: DAGVTQSPTHLIKTRGQQVTLRCSPKSGHDTVSWYQQALGQGPQFIFQYYEEEERQRGNFPDRFSGHQFPNYSSELNVNALLLGDSALYLCASSNGQGTYNEQFFGPGTRLTVL.

The genes are TRBV7-7 and TRBJ2-7, with D maybe TRBD2 (6 bases). Germline V gene sequence: CDR1 SSHAT, CDR2 FNYEAQ (reference sequence). Trimming left V 5 bases short and J 0 bases short, with 11 bases between. The CDR3 covers 14 residues. CDR3 DNA: TGTGCCAGCAGCACCGGGAGCAACTCCTACGAGCAGTACTTC. Translation: CASSTGSNSYEQYF.